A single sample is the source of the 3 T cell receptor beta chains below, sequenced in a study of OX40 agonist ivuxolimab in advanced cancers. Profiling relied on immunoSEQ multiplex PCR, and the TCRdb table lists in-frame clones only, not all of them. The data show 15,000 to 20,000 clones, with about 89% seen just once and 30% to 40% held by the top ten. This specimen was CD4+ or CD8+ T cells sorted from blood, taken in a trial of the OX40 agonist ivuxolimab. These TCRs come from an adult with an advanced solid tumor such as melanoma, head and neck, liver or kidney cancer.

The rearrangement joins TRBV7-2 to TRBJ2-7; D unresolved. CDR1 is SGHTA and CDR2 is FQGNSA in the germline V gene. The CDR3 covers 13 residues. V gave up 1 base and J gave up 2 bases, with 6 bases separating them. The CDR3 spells CASSLGGTYEQYF. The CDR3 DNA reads TGTGCCAGCAGCTTAGGCGGAACCTACGAGCAGTACTTC.

For the CDR3, the DNA is TGTGCCAGCAGCTTAGGCGGGCCCAATCAGCCCCAGCATTTT. Translating it yields CASSLGGPNQPQHF. The V call is TRBV7-3, the J call TRBJ1-5, with D unresolved. Trimming removed 2 bases from V and 3 bases from J, with 8 bases in between. Germline assignment: CDR1 SGHTA and CDR2 FQGTGA. This CDR3 comprises 14 residues. The entire variable domain, with the rest obtained from reference TRBV7-3 and TRBJ1-5, is as follows: GAGVSQTPSNKVTEKGKYVELRCDPISGHTALYWYRQSLGQGPEFLIYFQGTGAADDSGLPNDRFFAVRPEGSVSTLKIQRTERGDSAVYLCASSLGGPNQPQHFGDGTRLSIL.

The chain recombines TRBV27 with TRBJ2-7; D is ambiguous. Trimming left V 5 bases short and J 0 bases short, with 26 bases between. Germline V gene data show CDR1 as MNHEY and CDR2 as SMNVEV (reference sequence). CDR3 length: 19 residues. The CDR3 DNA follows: TGTGCCAGCAGTCCCATTAATACATACCTATTTTCCAGCTCCTACGAGCAGTACTTC. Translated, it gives CASSPINTYLFSSSYEQYF.